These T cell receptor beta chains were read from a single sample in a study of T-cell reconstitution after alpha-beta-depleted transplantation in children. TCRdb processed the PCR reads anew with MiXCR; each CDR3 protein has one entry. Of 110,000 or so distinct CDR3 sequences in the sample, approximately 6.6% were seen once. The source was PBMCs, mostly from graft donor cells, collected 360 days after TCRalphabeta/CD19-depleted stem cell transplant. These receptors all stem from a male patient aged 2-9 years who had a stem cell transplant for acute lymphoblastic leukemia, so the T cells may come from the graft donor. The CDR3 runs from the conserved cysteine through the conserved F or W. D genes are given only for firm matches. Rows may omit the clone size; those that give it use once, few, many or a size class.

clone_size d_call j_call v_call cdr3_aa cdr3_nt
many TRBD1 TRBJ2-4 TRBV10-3 CAISGQGATKNIQYF TGTGCCATCAGTGGGCAGGGGGCAACCAAAAACATTCAGTACTTC
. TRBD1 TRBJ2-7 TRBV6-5 CASSSRDRVARTYEQYF TGTGCCAGCAGTTCCCGGGACAGGGTGGCCCGTACCTACGAGCAGTACTTC
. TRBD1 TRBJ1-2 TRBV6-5 CASSYGQGGMRGYTF TGTGCCAGCAGTTACGGGCAGGGGGGTATGAGAGGCTACACCTTC
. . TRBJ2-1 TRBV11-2 CASSLPLASYNEQFF TGTGCCAGCAGCTTACCCCTAGCATCTTACAATGAGCAGTTCTTC
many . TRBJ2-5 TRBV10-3 CAIRAWDNRSSQETQYF TGTGCCATCAGGGCTTGGGACAACAGATCTTCACAGGAGACCCAGTACTTC
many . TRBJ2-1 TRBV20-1 CSARSPTGSSYNEQFF TGCAGTGCTAGGTCCCCTACTGGGTCCTCCTACAATGAGCAGTTCTTC
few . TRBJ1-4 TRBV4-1 CASSLHRGNEKLFF TGCGCCAGCAGCCTCCACCGGGGGAATGAAAAACTGTTTTTT
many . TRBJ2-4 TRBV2 CASSEGPRASLGIQYF TGTGCCAGCAGTGAAGGGCCCCGGGCCTCCCTGGGCATTCAGTACTTC
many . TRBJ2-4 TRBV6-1 CASSASYPDGLLAKNIQYF TGTGCCAGCAGTGCATCCTACCCCGACGGACTACTAGCCAAAAACATTCAGTACTTC
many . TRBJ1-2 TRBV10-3 CAIRTTNYGYTF TGTGCCATCAGAACAACCAACTATGGCTACACCTTC
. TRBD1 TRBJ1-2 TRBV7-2 CASSLEGRGPRYGYTF TGTGCCAGCAGCTTAGAGGGCAGGGGGCCTCGGTATGGCTACACCTTC
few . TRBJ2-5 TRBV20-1 CSARPGGTRETQYF TGCAGTGCTAGACCTGGGGGGACACGAGAGACCCAGTACTTC
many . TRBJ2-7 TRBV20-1 CSARGGGHEQYF TGCAGTGCTAGAGGAGGCGGTCACGAGCAGTACTTC
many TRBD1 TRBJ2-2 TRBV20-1 CSARGAGTGSNTGELFF TGCAGTGCTAGAGGAGCGGGGACAGGGAGCAACACCGGGGAGCTGTTTTTT
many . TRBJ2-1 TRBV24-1 CATSDLWDEEQFF TGTGCCACCAGTGATTTATGGGATGAGGAGCAGTTCTTC
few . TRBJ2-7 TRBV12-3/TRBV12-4 CASGFGTASSYEQYF TGTGCCAGCGGTTTCGGAACAGCCAGCTCCTACGAGCAGTACTTC
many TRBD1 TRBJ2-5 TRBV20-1 CSARDYRQGVETQYF TGCAGTGCTAGAGATTACCGACAGGGTGTGGAGACCCAGTACTTC
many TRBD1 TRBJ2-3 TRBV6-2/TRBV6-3 CASSYSKRRDRGLCTDTQYF TGTGCCAGCAGTTACTCCAAACGCCGGGACAGGGGGTTATGTACAGATACGCAGTATTTT
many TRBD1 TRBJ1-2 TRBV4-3 CASSQVGQVYGYTF TGCGCCAGCAGCCAAGTGGGACAGGTCTATGGCTACACCTTC
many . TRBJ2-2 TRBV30 CAWTYTGELFF TGTGCCTGGACCTACACCGGGGAGCTGTTTTTT
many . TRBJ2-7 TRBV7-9 CASSLAERREYF TGTGCCAGCAGCTTAGCGGAACGCCGTGAGTACTTC
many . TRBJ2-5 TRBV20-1 CSGGSLGETQYF TGCAGTGGCGGGTCCCTCGGAGAGACCCAGTACTTC
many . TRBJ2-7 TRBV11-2 CASSSLEGLAYEQYF TGTGCCAGCAGCTCTCTCGAGGGATTGGCATACGAGCAGTACTTC
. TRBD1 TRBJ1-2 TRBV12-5 CASGPSPDREYGYTF TGTGCTAGTGGTCCCTCCCCCGACAGGGAGTATGGCTACACCTTC
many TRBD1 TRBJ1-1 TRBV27 CASSLTGQGNTEAFF TGTGCCAGCAGTTTAACGGGACAGGGGAACACTGAAGCTTTCTTT
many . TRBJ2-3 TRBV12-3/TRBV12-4 CASTPGKSTDTQYF TGTGCCAGCACGCCTGGGAAGAGCACAGATACGCAGTATTTT
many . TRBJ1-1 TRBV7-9 CASSLKATEAFF TGTGCCAGCAGCTTGAAGGCCACTGAAGCTTTCTTT
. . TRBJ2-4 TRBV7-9 CASSLASGGIAKNIQYF TGTGCCAGCAGCTTAGCATCCGGGGGCATAGCCAAAAACATTCAGTACTTC
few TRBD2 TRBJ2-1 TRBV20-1 CSAPYAGGYEQFF TGCAGTGCCCCCTACGCGGGAGGGTATGAGCAGTTCTTC
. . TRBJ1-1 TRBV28 CASSLWRTEAFF TGTGCCAGCAGTTTATGGAGGACTGAAGCTTTCTTT
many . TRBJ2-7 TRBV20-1 CSARVAGKAYEQYF TGCAGTGCTAGAGTGGCAGGGAAAGCCTACGAGCAGTACTTC
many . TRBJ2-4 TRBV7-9 CASSFVGEGLAKNIQYF TGTGCCAGCAGCTTTGTTGGGGAAGGCCTAGCCAAAAACATTCAGTACTTC